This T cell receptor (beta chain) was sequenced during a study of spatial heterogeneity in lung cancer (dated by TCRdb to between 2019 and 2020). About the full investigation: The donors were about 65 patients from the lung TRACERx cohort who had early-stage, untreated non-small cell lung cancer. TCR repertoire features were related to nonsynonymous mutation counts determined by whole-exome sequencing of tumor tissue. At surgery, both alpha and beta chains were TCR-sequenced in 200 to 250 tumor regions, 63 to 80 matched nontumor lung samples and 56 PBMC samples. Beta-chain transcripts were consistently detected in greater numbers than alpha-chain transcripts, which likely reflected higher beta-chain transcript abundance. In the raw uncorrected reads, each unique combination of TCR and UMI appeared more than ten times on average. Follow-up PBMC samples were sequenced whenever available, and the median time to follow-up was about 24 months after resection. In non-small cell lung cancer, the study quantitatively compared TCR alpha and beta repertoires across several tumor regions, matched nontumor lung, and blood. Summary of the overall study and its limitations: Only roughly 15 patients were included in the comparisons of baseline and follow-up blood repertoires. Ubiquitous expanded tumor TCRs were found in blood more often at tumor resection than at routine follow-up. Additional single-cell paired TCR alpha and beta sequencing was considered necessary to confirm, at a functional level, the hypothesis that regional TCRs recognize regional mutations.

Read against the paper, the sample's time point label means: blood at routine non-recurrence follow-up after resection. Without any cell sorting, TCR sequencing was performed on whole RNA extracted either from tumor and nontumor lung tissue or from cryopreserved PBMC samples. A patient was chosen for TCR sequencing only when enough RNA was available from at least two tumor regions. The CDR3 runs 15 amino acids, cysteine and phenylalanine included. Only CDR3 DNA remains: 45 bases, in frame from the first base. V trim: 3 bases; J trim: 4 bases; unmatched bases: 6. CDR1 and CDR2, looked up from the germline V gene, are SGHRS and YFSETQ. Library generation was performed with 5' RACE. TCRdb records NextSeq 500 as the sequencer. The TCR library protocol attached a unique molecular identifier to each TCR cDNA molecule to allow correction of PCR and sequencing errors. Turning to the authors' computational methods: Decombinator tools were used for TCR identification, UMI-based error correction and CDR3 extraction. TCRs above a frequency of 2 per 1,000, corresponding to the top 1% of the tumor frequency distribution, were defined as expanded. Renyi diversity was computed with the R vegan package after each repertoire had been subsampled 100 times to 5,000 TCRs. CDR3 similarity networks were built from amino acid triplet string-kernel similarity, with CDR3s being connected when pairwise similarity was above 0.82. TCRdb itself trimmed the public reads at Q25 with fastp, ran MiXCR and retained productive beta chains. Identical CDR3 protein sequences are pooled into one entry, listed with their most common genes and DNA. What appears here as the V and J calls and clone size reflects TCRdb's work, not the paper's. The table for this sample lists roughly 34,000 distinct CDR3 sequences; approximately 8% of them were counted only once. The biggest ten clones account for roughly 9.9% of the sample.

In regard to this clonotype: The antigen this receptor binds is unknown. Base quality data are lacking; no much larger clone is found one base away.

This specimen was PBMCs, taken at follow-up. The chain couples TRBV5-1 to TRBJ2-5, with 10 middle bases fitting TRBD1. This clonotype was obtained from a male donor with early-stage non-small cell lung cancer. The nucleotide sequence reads TGCGCCAGCAGCTCGGGGACAGGGGAGCCAGAGACCCAGTACTTC. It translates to CASSSGTGEPETQYF.